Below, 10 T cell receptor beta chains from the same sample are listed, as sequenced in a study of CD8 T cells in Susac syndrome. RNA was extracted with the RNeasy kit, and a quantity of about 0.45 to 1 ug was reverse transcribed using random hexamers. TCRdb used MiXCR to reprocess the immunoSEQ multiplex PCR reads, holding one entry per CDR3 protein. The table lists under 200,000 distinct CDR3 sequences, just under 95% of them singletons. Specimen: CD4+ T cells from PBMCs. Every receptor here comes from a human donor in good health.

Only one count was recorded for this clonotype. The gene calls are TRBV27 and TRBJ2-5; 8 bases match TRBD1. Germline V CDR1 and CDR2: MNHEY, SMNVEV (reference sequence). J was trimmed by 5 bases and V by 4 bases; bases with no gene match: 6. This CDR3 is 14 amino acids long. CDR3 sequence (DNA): TGTGCCAGCAGTTCAAACAGGGGGTCGGAGACCCAGTACTTC. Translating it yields CASSSNRGSETQYF.

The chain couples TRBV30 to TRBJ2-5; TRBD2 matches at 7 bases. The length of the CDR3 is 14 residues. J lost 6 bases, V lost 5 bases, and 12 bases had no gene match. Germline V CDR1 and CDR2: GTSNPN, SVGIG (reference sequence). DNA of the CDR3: TGTGCCTGGGATCGAACCGGGGGGTTGCAGACCCAGTACTTC. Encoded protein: CAWDRTGGLQTQYF. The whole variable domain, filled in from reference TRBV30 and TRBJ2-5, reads SQTIHQWPATLVQPVGSPLSLECTVEGTSNPNLYWYRQAAGRGLQLLFYSVGIGQISSEVPQNLSASRPQDRQFILSSKKLLLSDSGFYLCAWDRTGGLQTQYFGPGTRLLVL.

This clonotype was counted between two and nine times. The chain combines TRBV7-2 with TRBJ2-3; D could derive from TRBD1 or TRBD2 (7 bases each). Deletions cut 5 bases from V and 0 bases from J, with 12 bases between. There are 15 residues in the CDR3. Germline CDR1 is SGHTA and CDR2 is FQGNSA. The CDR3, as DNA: TGTGCCAGCAGCGCCCAGGGGGGGAGCACAGATACGCAGTATTTT. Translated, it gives CASSAQGGSTDTQYF.

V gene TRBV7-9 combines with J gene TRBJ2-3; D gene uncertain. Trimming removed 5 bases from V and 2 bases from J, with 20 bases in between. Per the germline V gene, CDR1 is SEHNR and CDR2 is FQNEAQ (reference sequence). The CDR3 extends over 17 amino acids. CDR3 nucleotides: TGTGCCAGCAGCCCCCCCTTTAGGTCGGAGTACACAGATACGCAGTATTTT. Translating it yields CASSPPFRSEYTDTQYF. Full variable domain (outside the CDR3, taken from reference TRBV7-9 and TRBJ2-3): DTGVSQNPRHKITKRGQNVTFRCDPISEHNRLYWYRQTLGQGPEFLTYFQNEAQLEKSRLLSDRFSAERPKGSFSTLEIQRTEQGDSAMYLCASSPPFRSEYTDTQYFGPGTRLTVL.

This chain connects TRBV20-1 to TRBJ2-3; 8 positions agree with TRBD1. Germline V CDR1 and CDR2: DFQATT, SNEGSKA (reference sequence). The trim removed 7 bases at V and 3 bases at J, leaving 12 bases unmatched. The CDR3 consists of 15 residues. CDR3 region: CSVEGGQGRTDTQYF. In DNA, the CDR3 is TGCAGTGTTGAGGGAGGACAGGGTCGTACAGATACGCAGTATTTT.

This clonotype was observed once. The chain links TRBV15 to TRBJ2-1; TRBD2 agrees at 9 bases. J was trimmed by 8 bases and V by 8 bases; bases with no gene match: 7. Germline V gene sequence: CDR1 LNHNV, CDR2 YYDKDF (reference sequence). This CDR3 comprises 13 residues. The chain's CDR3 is CATRAGGRDEQFF. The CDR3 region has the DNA TGTGCCACCCGGGCGGGGGGGCGCGATGAGCAGTTCTTC.

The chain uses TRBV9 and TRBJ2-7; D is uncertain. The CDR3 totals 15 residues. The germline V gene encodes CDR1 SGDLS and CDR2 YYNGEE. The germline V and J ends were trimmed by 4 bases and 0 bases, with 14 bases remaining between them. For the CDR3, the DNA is TGTGCCAGCAGCCCGGACCACCGCCTCTCCTACGAGCAGTACTTC. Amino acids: CASSPDHRLSYEQYF.

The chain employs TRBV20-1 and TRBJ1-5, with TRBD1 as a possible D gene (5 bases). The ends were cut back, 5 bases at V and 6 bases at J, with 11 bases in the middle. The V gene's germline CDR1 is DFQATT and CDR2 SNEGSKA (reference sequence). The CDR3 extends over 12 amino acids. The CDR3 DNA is TGCAGTGCTCAGAGAGGGACTCAGCCCCAGCATTTT. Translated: CSAQRGTQPQHF.

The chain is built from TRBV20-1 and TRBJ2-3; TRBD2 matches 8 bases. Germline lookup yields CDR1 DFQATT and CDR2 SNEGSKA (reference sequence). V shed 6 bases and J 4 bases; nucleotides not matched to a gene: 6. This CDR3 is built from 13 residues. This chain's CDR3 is CSAAVSGADTQYF. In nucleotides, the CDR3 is TGCAGTGCCGCCGTTAGCGGGGCAGATACGCAGTATTTT.

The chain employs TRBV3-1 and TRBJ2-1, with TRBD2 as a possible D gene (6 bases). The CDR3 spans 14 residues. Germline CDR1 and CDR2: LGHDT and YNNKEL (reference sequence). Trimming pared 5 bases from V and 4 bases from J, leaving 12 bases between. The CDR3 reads CASSDRTTYNEQFF. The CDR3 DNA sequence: TGTGCCAGCAGCGATAGGACTACTTACAATGAGCAGTTCTTC.